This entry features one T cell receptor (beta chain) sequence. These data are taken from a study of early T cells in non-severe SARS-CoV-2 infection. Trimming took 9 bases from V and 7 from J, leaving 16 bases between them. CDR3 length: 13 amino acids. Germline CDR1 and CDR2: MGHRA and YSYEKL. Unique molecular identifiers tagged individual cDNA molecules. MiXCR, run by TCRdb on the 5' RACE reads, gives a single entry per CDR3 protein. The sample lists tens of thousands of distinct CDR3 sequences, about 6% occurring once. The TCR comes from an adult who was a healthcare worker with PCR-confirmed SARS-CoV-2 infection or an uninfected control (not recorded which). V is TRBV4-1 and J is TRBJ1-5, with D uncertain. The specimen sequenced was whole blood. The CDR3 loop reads CASSPGVGQPQHF. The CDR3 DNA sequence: TGCGCCAGTTCCCCCGGGGTCGGACAGCCCCAGCATTTT.